This T cell receptor (beta chain) was recovered during a study of cytomegalovirus exposure and HLA in healthy donors. Looking at the study overall: Later analysis reported that the roughly 120 validation repertoires shared the platform of the roughly 630 first-cohort repertoires.

Germline lookup yields CDR1 MNHEY and CDR2 SVGAGI. V was cut by 2 bases and J by 3 bases, with 10 bases left in between. This CDR3 region has 15 residues. The donors were part of the roughly 120-subject validation cohort, which stood apart from the approximately 630-subject first cohort. Using immunoSEQ multiplex PCR, the repertoire was profiled, and TCRdb retains in-frame clones only, with some absent. Among some 69,000 clones listed, 95% to 97% were seen once. A note on this clone: Its target is not known.

Study outcomes and limitations: Some TCR beta chains (164 of them) were listed as cytomegalovirus-associated. Rare TCR sequences predominated, though certain public TCRs were found in many donors.

The source is a man between 18 and 35 years old in good health and CMV-seronegative. The rearrangement joins TRBV6-5 to TRBJ1-4; the D gene is possibly TRBD1 (5 bases). Material: PBMCs. CDR3 sequence (DNA): TGTGCCAGCAGTTACCGAGGGACTGCTAATGAAAAACTGTTTTTT. Translating gives CASSYRGTANEKLFF.